This TCR beta chain derives from a study of technical replicates of blood from a handful of donors. The V end lost 3 bases, the J end lost 6 bases, and 14 bases lay between the germline ends. CDR1 and CDR2 from the germline V gene are PRHDT and FYEKMQ (reference sequence). The CDR3 contains 14 residues. Profiling relied on immunoSEQ multiplex PCR, and the TCRdb table lists in-frame clones only, not all of them. The sample contains almost 70,000 clones, 92% of which appear only once. The chain employs TRBV13 and TRBJ1-1; tentative D call: TRBD1 (5 bases). This receptor was taken from a human donor in good health. Sequenced sample: T cells isolated from PBMCs. The CDR3 DNA sequence: TGTGCCAGCAGCTTCGCGGGGGGGTCGGCTGAAGCTTTCTTT. Its protein product is CASSFAGGSAEAFF. The whole variable domain, remainder taken from reference TRBV13 and TRBJ1-1, is AAGVIQSPRHLIKEKRETATLKCYPIPRHDTVYWYQQGPGQDPQFLISFYEKMQSDKGSIPDRFSAQQFSDYHSELNMSSLELGDSALYFCASSFAGGSAEAFFGQGTRLTVV.